Presented here are 14 T cell receptor beta chains from one specimen sequenced in a study of graft-versus-host responses after intestinal transplantation (dated by TCRdb to 2020 to 2022). Their antigen targets remain unknown. The library was made by the immunoSEQ multiplex PCR assay. TCRdb re-hosts the immuneACCESS table, in-frame sequences only. Its copies lack some clones; in the studies checked, an unresolved V gene accounts for under half of them, and the cause for the rest is not known. Counted in this sample were some 86,000 clones; 90% to 95% of them appeared once. The ten most abundant clones make up 5.5% to 7% of the sample. This sample's time point label indicates: cells obtained before transplantation from donor or recipient. Sequenced here: unstimulated CD8+ T cells sorted from spleen or lymph node cells, sampled before intestinal transplant. These receptors were obtained from a human donor who received an intestinal transplant.

The chain carries TRBV27 and TRBJ2-2; 9 positions agree with TRBD1. Germline values: CDR1 MNHEY, CDR2 SMNVEV (reference sequence). The CDR3 loop spans 17 amino acids. V lost 6 bases to trimming and J lost 3 bases; unmatched junction nucleotides: 11. CDR3: CASSSFDGTGYTGELFF. The CDR3 DNA reads TGTGCCAGCAGCTCATTCGACGGGACAGGGTACACCGGGGAGCTGTTTTTT.

The chain combines TRBV9 with TRBJ2-3, with TRBD2 identical over 8 bases. Germline V gives CDR1 SGDLS, CDR2 YYNGEE. Trimming at V came to 3 bases and at J to 6 bases, leaving 12 bases not matched to a gene. CDR3 length: 16 residues. CDR3 in amino acids: CASSAPGGQGDDTQYF. CDR3 DNA sequence: TGTGCCAGCAGCGCTCCGGGGGGGCAGGGCGACGATACGCAGTATTTT.

This chain uses TRBV9 with TRBJ2-5, with D possibly called TRBD1 or TRBD2 (5 bases each). The germline V gene encodes CDR1 SGDLS and CDR2 YYNGEE. Deletions cut 1 base from V and 2 bases from J, with 9 bases between. There are 14 residues in the CDR3. The CDR3 DNA sequence: TGTGCCAGCAGCGTAACCGGGACGCAAGAGACCCAGTACTTC. It is translated as CASSVTGTQETQYF.

CDR3 in amino acids: CSVVHPGTGTNYGYTF. Written as DNA, the CDR3 is TGCAGCGTTGTCCACCCTGGGACAGGAACCAACTATGGCTACACCTTC. The chain has TRBV29-1 and TRBJ1-2, with 8 bases matching TRBD1. V dropped 4 bases and J dropped 2; count of bases not matched to a gene: 12. This CDR3 region has 16 residues. Germline CDR1 and CDR2: SQVTM and ANQGSEA.

V usage is TRBV30 and J usage is TRBJ2-7; a weak D match, TRBD2 (5 bases). This CDR3 comprises 12 residues. V lost 5 bases and J 1 base, leaving 9 bases between the germline ends. CDR1 and CDR2 (germline): GTSNPN, SVGIG (reference sequence). The CDR3 DNA follows: TGTGCCTGGGCGGGCCTATCCTACGAGCAGTACTTC. It codes for CAWAGLSYEQYF.

The gene calls are TRBV27 and TRBJ1-5; the D gene is possibly TRBD1 (6 bases). Germline assignment: CDR1 MNHEY and CDR2 SMNVEV (reference sequence). The CDR3 extends over 15 amino acids. V lost 4 bases and J 3 bases, leaving 13 bases between the germline ends. The DNA for the CDR3 is TGTGCCAGCAGTTCCTTCTACAGGGTCAATCAGCCCCAGCATTTT. Translating it yields CASSSFYRVNQPQHF.

This chain uses TRBV5-4 with TRBJ2-7; D is ambiguous. The V end was cut by 2 bases, the J end by 2 bases, with 17 bases between. This CDR3 has 16 residues. CDR1 is SGHNT and CDR2 is YYREEE in the germline V gene (reference sequence). The CDR3 DNA reads as TGTGCCAGCAGCTTATCACCCAGCGATTATACCTACGAGCAGTACTTC. Translating gives CASSLSPSDYTYEQYF.

The chain uses TRBV27 and TRBJ2-6, with D perhaps TRBD2 (6 bases). V shed 2 bases and J shed 4 bases, with 18 bases lying between them. Germline V gene lookup returns CDR1 MNHEY and CDR2 SMNVEV (reference sequence). The CDR3 sequence is 18 residues long. The CDR3 sequence is CASSLGRVGGTGANVLTF. DNA of the CDR3: TGTGCCAGCAGTTTAGGTCGTGTGGGAGGAACCGGGGCCAACGTCCTGACTTTC.

The rearrangement links TRBV6-5 to TRBJ1-1, with D possibly being TRBD1 (6 bases). V lost 8 bases to trimming and J lost 2 bases, with 9 bases between them. In germline, CDR1 is MNHEY, CDR2 SVGAGI. This CDR3 has 12 residues. CDR3: CASGGTNTEAFF. CDR3 nucleotide sequence: TGTGCCAGCGGAGGGACAAACACTGAAGCTTTCTTT.

This sequence joins TRBV27 and TRBJ1-1; D unresolved. This CDR3 comprises 9 residues. Trimming removed 8 bases at V and 6 bases at J, with 4 bases between. Germline V lookup: CDR1 MNHEY, CDR2 SMNVEV (reference sequence). The CDR3 sequence: CASEPEAFF. Written as DNA, the CDR3 is TGTGCCAGCGAACCTGAAGCTTTCTTT.

In its sample, this clone was seen a few times. The chain joins TRBV2 to TRBJ2-7; D may be TRBD2 (6 bases). Trimming took off 6 bases at V and 2 bases at J, with 14 bases between the two ends. Germline CDR1 reads SNHLY; CDR2 reads FYNNEI. This CDR3 contains 14 residues. CDR3 DNA: TGTGCCAGCAGCTTATGGGACTCCGCCTACGAGCAGTACTTC. Translation: CASSLWDSAYEQYF. The full variable domain, in which reference TRBV2 and TRBJ2-7 provide the parts outside the CDR3, is EPEVTQTPSHQVTQMGQEVILRCVPISNHLYFYWYRQILGQKVEFLVSFYNNEISEKSEIFDDQFSVERPDGSNFTLKIRSTKLEDSAMYFCASSLWDSAYEQYFGPGTRLTVT.

The V call is TRBV11-2, the J call TRBJ1-2; possible D gene TRBD1, 6 bases. CDR1 SGHAT and CDR2 FQNNGV come from the germline V gene. Trimming left V 4 bases short and J 7 bases short, with 13 bases between. This CDR3 has 13 residues. The CDR3, as DNA: TGTGCCAGCAGCTCCCCTACAGGGTCTGGCTACACCTTC. Translated, it gives CASSSPTGSGYTF.

V usage is TRBV9 and J usage is TRBJ2-5, with TRBD2 identical over 12 bases. The assigned J gene may be wrong: the sequence end matches TRBJ2-7 better. The CDR3 is made up of 16 amino acids. The germline CDR1 and CDR2 sequences are SGDLS and YYNGEE. The CDR3 protein is CASSGTSGTVPYEQYF. The CDR3 nucleotides are TGTGCCAGCAGCGGGACTAGCGGGACCGTGCCCTACGAGCAGTACTTC.

The chain combines TRBV7-9 with TRBJ1-1; D possibly corresponds to TRBD1 (5 bases). The CDR3 sequence is 14 residues long. The germline CDR1 and CDR2 sequences are SEHNR and FQNEAQ (reference sequence). V lost 2 bases and J 0 bases, leaving 7 bases between the germline ends. For the CDR3, the DNA is TGTGCCAGCAGCTTACAGGGACTGAACACTGAAGCTTTCTTT. Residues: CASSLQGLNTEAFF. Combining the CDR3 with reference TRBV7-9 and TRBJ1-1 gives the whole variable domain DTGVSQNPRHKITKRGQNVTFRCDPISEHNRLYWYRQTLGQGPEFLTYFQNEAQLEKSRLLSDRFSAERPKGSFSTLEIQRTEQGDSAMYLCASSLQGLNTEAFFGQGTRLTVV.